This T cell receptor beta chain was captured by sequencing in a study of T cell responses to AZD1222 COVID-19 vaccine. V lost 5 bases to trimming and J lost 3 bases, with 10 bases between them. Germline V gene lookup returns CDR1 SGHTA and CDR2 FQGNSA. The CDR3 runs to 13 residues. Data came from immunoSEQ multiplex PCR; TCRdb stores just in-frame clones and leaves some out. The sample includes 150,000 to 200,000 clones, about nine tenths of them seen just once. Of note for this clone: Its antigen remains unidentified.

Study conclusions and caveats: Seropositive AZD1222 recipients at baseline numbered only 5 to 7.

Sequences were derived from peripheral blood, sampled on day 0 of AZD1222 vaccination. The chain links TRBV7-2 to TRBJ1-1; D remains ambiguous. The clonotype comes from an adult in good health. The CDR3 sequence: CASSETRDTEAFF. CDR3 DNA: TGTGCCAGCAGCGAAACCCGGGACACTGAAGCTTTCTTT.